This TCR beta chain was observed in a study of blood T cell repertoires in COVID-19. Study overall: Researchers got acute and convalescent COVID-19 samples from the United States, Italy and Spain. Sources were T cells, B-cell-depleted T cells, or PBMCs; the material itself was cDNA or gDNA.

The repertoire was sequenced with immunoSEQ multiplex PCR; TCRdb's copy has only in-frame clones and lacks some. The data contain a few hundred thousand clones, 88% of them singletons. Recruited during active infection, patients (from Seattle) were subsequently followed longitudinally. Trimming pared 2 bases from V and 5 bases from J, leaving 6 bases between. The CDR3 runs 13 residues. Germline CDR1 and CDR2: ENHRY and SYGVKD. The chain recombines TRBV10-3 with TRBJ2-2; D is undetermined. The sequencing input was peripheral blood. The sequence was collected from a woman aged 25 to 39 with COVID-19, enrolled during active disease. The CDR3 loop is CAISETMTGELFF. CDR3 sequence (DNA): TGTGCCATCAGTGAGACAATGACCGGGGAGCTGTTTTTT.